The rows below give T cell receptor beta chains drawn from one sample of a study of T cell responses to AZD1222 COVID-19 vaccine. The data were produced by immunoSEQ multiplex PCR, yet TCRdb's version contains in-frame clones alone and is incomplete. The table has some 150,000 clones, about 88% seen once; the top ten hold about 7%. Sequences were derived from peripheral blood, sampled after recovery from COVID-19. The receptor set was obtained from an adult who had recovered from COVID-19. Each CDR3 is given without its conserved first and last residue. A row's size may be missing; if present it is once, few, many or a size class.

TRBV6-1 NA ASSETGTNIQY
TRBV5-4 NA ASSFGGGSQETQY
TRBV29-1 NA SVRKRNADNEQF
TRBV2 NA AIQPGQGNEQF
TRBV2 NA ASRRRGSSEEQY
TRBV7-8 NA ASSPSAGNTIY
TRBV19 NA ASSPTTGAKNIQY
TRBV5-3 once ARSGGTGAHGYT
TRBV27 NA ASSFRGAGTEAF
TRBV7-9 few ASSFGQGEDEAF